Here is one T cell receptor beta chain with its context. Original methodology: From reference gene primer amplification, estimates of nucleated cell counts were derived. Profiling relied on immunoSEQ multiplex PCR, and the TCRdb table lists in-frame clones only, not all of them. The V and J calls and clone size come from that table; D and trimming were worked out from the DNA. The data contain more than 150,000 clones, under 80% of them seen just once; the ten biggest clones take up 13%. V gave up 4 bases and J gave up 13 bases; unmatched junction bases: 16. This CDR3 is 16 amino acids long. Germline V gene data show CDR1 as SGHAT and CDR2 as FQDESV (reference sequence). The sample is drawn from a study of blood T cell repertoires in COVID-19. Whole-study context: Whether acute or convalescent, the COVID-19 samples came from the United States, Italy and Spain. PBMCs, B-cell-depleted T cells, or T cells were the source of the cDNA or gDNA that made up the material.

This TCR derives from a man aged 45 to 65 who had recovered from COVID-19. V gene TRBV11-1 combines with J gene TRBJ2-1, with 10 positions matching TRBD2. Material: peripheral blood. CDR3 sequence reads: CASSSPTSGRPQRQFF. The CDR3 bases are TGTGCCAGCAGCTCCCCGACTAGCGGGCGCCCCCAGCGTCAGTTCTTC.